This T cell receptor beta chain was sequenced for a study of T cell responses to AZD1222 COVID-19 vaccine. Overall study findings and caveats: Nearly half of spike-specific TCRs reportedly target variant regions that are unmutated in the B.1.351 and B.1.1.7 variants. Samples come after the peak T cell response, not at day 14.

On this clone: Antigen specificity is unknown.

This CDR3 comprises 11 residues. Germline CDR1 is SEHNR and CDR2 is FQNEAQ (reference sequence). V shed 2 bases and J shed 7 bases, with 5 bases lying between them. Clones were sequenced by immunoSEQ multiplex PCR, and TCRdb holds only the in-frame ones, with some missing. The sample has roughly 100,000 clones, over 90% seen once. This specimen consisted of peripheral blood, obtained on day 0 of AZD1222 vaccination. This sequence originates from an adult in good health. The gene calls are TRBV7-9 and TRBJ1-2; D uncertain. The CDR3 DNA follows: TGTGCCAGCAGCTTAACGGCTGGCTACACCTTC. It translates to CASSLTAGYTF.